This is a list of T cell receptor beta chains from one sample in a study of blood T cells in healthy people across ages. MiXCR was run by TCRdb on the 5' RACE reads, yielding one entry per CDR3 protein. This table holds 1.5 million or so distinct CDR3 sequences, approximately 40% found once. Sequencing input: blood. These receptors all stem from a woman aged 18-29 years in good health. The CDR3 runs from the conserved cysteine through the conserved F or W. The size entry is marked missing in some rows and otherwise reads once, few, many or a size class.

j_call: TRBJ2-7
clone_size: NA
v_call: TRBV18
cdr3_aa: CASSPQRPGTGGSEQYF

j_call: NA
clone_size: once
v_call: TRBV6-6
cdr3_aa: CASSYPAGGNEQYF

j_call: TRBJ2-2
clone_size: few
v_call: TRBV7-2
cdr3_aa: CASSRSYPGELFF

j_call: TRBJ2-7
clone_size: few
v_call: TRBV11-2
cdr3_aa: CASSLVGMSGSSYEQYF

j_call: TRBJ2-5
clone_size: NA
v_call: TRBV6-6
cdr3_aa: CASLVQETQYF

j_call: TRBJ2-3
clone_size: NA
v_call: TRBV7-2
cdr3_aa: CASWGQDTQYF

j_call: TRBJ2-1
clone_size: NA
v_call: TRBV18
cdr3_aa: CASSPSIRVYNEQFF

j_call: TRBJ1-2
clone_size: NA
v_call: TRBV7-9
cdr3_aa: CASTLRRDDYTF

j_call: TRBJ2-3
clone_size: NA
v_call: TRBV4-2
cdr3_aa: CASSQDLGPAPDTQYF

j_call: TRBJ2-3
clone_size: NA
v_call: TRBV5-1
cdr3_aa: CASSHPQNTQYF

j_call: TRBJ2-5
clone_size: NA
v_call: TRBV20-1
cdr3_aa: CSATPARGSDERYF

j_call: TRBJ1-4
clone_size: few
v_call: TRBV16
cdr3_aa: CASSRKYSQGAKEKLFF

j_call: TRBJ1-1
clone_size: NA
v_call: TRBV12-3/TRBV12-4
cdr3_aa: CASRPGQGVWTEAFF